The 16 T cell receptor beta chains given below trace back to one sample, sequenced in a study of blood T cells in healthy people across ages. A second PCR of roughly 7 to 11 cycles used a sample-barcoded 5' primer and a J-beta primer mix. TCRdb recomputed calls from the 5' RACE reads with MiXCR, one row per CDR3 protein. The sample yields around 1.5 million distinct CDR3 sequences, 30% to 40% seen once. Specimen: blood. The receptors shown here come from a woman in her thirties in good health.

Many counts were recorded for this clonotype. The rearrangement links TRBV20-1 to TRBJ1-1; tentative D call: TRBD1 (5 bases). The germline gives CDR1 DFQATT, CDR2 SNEGSKA (reference sequence). Between the trimmed V and J ends, which lost 6 bases and 1 base, there was a span of 9 bases. The length of the CDR3 is 12 residues. Written as DNA, the CDR3 is TGCAGTGCGAGTCAGGGGAACACTGAAGCTTTCTTT. Its translation is CSASQGNTEAFF.

This clonotype came up a few times. This chain uses TRBV20-1 with TRBJ2-3; weak D call: TRBD1 (6 bases). The V gene's germline CDR1 is DFQATT and CDR2 SNEGSKA (reference sequence). V dropped 5 bases and J dropped 7 bases, with 13 bases sitting between them. This CDR3 has 12 amino acids. The DNA for the CDR3 is TGCAGTGCTTGGGGGCAGGCGAATACGCAGTATTTT. It codes for CSAWGQANTQYF.

The sample holds a few counts of this clonotype. The chain employs TRBV9 and TRBJ1-2; D perhaps matches TRBD1 (5 bases). Germline-derived CDR1 and CDR2 are SGDLS and YYNGEE. The CDR3 is made up of 14 amino acids. Trimming removed 3 bases at V and 4 bases at J, with 13 bases between. The CDR3 nucleotides are TGTGCCAGCAGCGACGGGACCTTTACCTATGGCTACACCTTC. Protein product: CASSDGTFTYGYTF.

This clonotype was detected only a few times. This sequence joins TRBV4-1 and TRBJ2-7, with D perhaps TRBD1 (6 bases). CDR3 size: 15 residues. CDR1 and CDR2 from the germline V gene are MGHRA and YSYEKL. V was shortened by 1 base and J by 2 bases, with 12 bases between the two germline ends. The CDR3 protein is CASSQVGGPAYEQYF. The CDR3 DNA is TGCGCCAGCAGCCAAGTAGGGGGTCCGGCCTACGAGCAGTACTTC.

The J gene is TRBJ2-5, the V gene TRBV12-3 or TRBV12-4; 12 nucleotides align to TRBD2. V lost 2 bases, J lost 1 base, and 11 bases stayed unmatched. This CDR3 region has 19 residues. CDR3 loop: CASSLLTSGGLAVQETQYF. For the CDR3, the DNA is TGTGCCAGCAGTTTACTTACTAGCGGGGGGCTCGCGGTCCAAGAGACCCAGTACTTC.

A remark on this clonotype: Being one base from a much bigger clone, this may be a read error. The CDR3 sequence is CASSLSGDHQETQYF. DNA for the CDR3: TGTGCCAGCAGCTTAAGCGGGGACCATCAAGAGACCCAGTACTTC. This chain links TRBV12-3 or TRBV12-4 with TRBJ2-5; 7 nucleotides line up with TRBD2. The CDR3 spans 15 residues. Trimming cost V 6 bases and J 2 bases; bases outside gene matches: 9.

This clonotype was observed a few times. The chain couples TRBV15 to TRBJ2-7, with D uncertain. This CDR3 has 13 residues. Looked up from germline, CDR1 is LNHNV and CDR2 is YYDKDF (reference sequence). The V end was cut by 5 bases, the J end by 2 bases, with 10 bases between. The DNA for the CDR3 is TGTGCCACCAGCCTCGGGTCGACCTACGAGCAGTACTTC. It codes for CATSLGSTYEQYF.

This clonotype was picked up a small number of times. The CDR3 nucleotides read TGCGCCAGCAGCACCGACAGGGGGCTTGGCTACACCTTC. It codes for CASSTDRGLGYTF. The genes are TRBV5-1 and TRBJ1-2, with TRBD1 matching 10 bases. With 4 bases clipped from V and 7 bases from J, the junction kept 4 bases outside the gene matches. The CDR3 covers 13 residues. Looked up from germline, CDR1 is SGHRS and CDR2 is YFSETQ.

The rearrangement joins TRBV20-1 to TRBJ2-1; D is unclear. The ends were cut back, 4 bases at V and 4 bases at J, with 8 bases in the middle. This CDR3 region has 12 residues. Per germline, CDR1 DFQATT and CDR2 SNEGSKA (reference sequence). The CDR3 loop is CSAISRYNEQFF. The CDR3 DNA follows: TGCAGTGCTATTTCACGTTACAATGAGCAGTTCTTC.

The chain has TRBV9 and TRBJ1-1, with TRBD1 as a possible D gene (5 bases). Germline values: CDR1 SGDLS, CDR2 YYNGEE. Trimming took 4 bases from V and 8 from J, leaving 15 bases between them. The CDR3 has 13 residues. The CDR3 sequence is CASSPEMEGEAFF. DNA for the CDR3: TGTGCCAGCAGCCCAGAGATGGAGGGGGAAGCTTTCTTT.

The sample holds a few counts of this clonotype. This chain uses TRBV5-1 with TRBJ1-4; D gene ambiguous. Germline loops: CDR1 SGHRS, CDR2 YFSETQ. This CDR3 has 14 residues. The germline V and J ends were trimmed by 2 bases and 6 bases, with 11 bases remaining between them. Here the CDR3 reads CASSFGQRDEKLFF. The CDR3 nucleotides are TGCGCCAGCAGCTTTGGCCAGAGAGATGAAAAACTGTTTTTT.

The J gene is TRBJ2-1, the V gene TRBV6-1; D gene ambiguous. CDR1 and CDR2 (germline): MNHNS, SASEGT. The CDR3 has 14 residues. Trimming shortened V by 3 bases and J by 6 bases, and 12 bases separated the two germline ends. The CDR3 loop reads CASSDLLSSNEQFF. In DNA, the CDR3 is TGTGCCAGCAGTGACCTCCTAAGCTCCAATGAGCAGTTCTTC.

In this sample, this clonotype turned up many times. The chain employs TRBV29-1 and TRBJ2-5, with 7 nucleotides matching TRBD2. The germline CDR1 and CDR2 sequences are SQVTM and ANQGSEA. V lost 4 bases and J lost 5; bases outside the gene matches: 1. The CDR3 is made up of 11 amino acids. This chain's CDR3 is CSVAGGETQYF. The CDR3 bases are TGCAGCGTTGCCGGGGGGGAGACCCAGTACTTC.

V usage is TRBV20-1 and J usage is TRBJ2-5, with 7 bases lining up with TRBD1. TRBJ2-7 explains the end of the DNA better; the J call may be wrong. CDR3 length: 13 residues. Germline V gene data show CDR1 as DFQATT and CDR2 as SNEGSKA (reference sequence). The CDR3, as DNA: TGCAGTGCTAGTTACAGGGGTCGGAGCGAGCAGTACTTC. Amino acid sequence: CSASYRGRSEQYF.

The genes are TRBV3-1 and TRBJ1-2; 9 nucleotides agree with TRBD1. Looked up from germline, CDR1 is LGHDT and CDR2 is YNNKEL (reference sequence). Germline trimming cut 0 bases from V and 7 bases from J; bases unmatched to any gene: 6. This CDR3 has 15 residues. CDR3 DNA: TGTGCCAGCAGCCAAGAACGACAGGGGGTAGGTGGCTACACCTTC. It codes for CASSQERQGVGGYTF. The full variable domain, in which reference TRBV3-1 and TRBJ1-2 provide the parts outside the CDR3, is DTAVSQTPKYLVTQMGNDKSIKCEQNLGHDTMYWYKQDSKKFLKIMFSYNNKELIINETVPNRFSPKSPDKAHLNLHINSLELGDSAVYFCASSQERQGVGGYTFGSGTRLTVV.

This clonotype appeared a few times. The V gene is TRBV10-2, the J gene TRBJ1-1; D unclear. The CDR3 sequence is 13 residues long. The V gene's germline CDR1 is WSHSY and CDR2 SAAADI. The V end lost 6 bases, the J end lost 3 bases, and 11 bases lay between the germline ends. CDR3 DNA sequence: TGCGCCAGCAGAGTCGGGTCGGACACTGAAGCTTTCTTT. Its translation is CASRVGSDTEAFF.